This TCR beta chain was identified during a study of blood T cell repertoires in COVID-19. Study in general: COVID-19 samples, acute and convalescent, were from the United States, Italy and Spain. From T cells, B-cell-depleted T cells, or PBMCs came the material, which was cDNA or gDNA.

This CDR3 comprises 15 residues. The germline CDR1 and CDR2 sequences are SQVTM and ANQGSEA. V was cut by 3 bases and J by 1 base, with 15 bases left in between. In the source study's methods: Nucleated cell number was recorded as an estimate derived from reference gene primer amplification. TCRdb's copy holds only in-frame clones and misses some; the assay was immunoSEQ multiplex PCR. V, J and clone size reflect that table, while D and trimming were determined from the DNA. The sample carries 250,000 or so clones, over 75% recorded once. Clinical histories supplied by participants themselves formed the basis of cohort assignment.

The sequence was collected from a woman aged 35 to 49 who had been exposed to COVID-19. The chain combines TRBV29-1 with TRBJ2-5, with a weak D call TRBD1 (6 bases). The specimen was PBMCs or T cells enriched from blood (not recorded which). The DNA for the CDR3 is TGCAGCGTTGATGATGTTGGACAGATCCAAGAGACCCAGTACTTC. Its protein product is CSVDDVGQIQETQYF.